These 4 T cell receptor beta chains were sequenced from one sample in a study of neurological immune-mediated disorders. TCRdb used MiXCR to reprocess the 5' RACE reads, holding one entry per CDR3 protein. This table has over 11,000 distinct CDR3 sequences, about 7.4% appearing once. Sequenced sample: CD8+ T cells from blood. Source of these receptors: a woman aged 35 to 49 in good health.

This clonotype was observed many times. The rearrangement uses TRBV7-9 and TRBJ1-6; no firm D call. V was cut by 6 bases and J by 9 bases, with 18 bases left in between. The germline CDR1 and CDR2 sequences are SEHNR and FQNEAQ (reference sequence). CDR3 length: 15 amino acids. Here the CDR3 DNA reads TGTGCCAGCAGGGGCGGTGGCTCGGCGCGTTCACCCCTCCACTTT. Translation gives CASRGGGSARSPLHF.

This clonotype was picked up many times. V is TRBV12-3 or TRBV12-4 and J is TRBJ1-6; a possible D gene is TRBD1 (5 bases). The ends were cut back, 10 bases at V and 9 bases at J, with 16 bases in the middle. This CDR3 region has 13 residues. DNA of the CDR3: TGTGCCACCTCATTCAGGGTTTCTTCACCCCTCCACTTT. Its translation is CATSFRVSSPLHF.

This clonotype was observed many times. The rearrangement links TRBV13 to TRBJ2-7, with D possibly TRBD1 on 5 matching bases. CDR1 and CDR2 from the germline V gene are PRHDT and FYEKMQ (reference sequence). V was shortened by 5 bases and J by 6 bases, with 8 bases between the two germline ends. There are 11 residues in the CDR3. The CDR3 sequence is CASSLQGEQYF. The CDR3 bases are TGTGCCAGCAGCCTCCAGGGCGAGCAGTACTTC.

This clonotype was counted ten times or more. The chain combines TRBV28 with TRBJ2-7; 9 bases line up with TRBD2. V was pared by 4 bases and J by 5 bases, with 12 bases of the junction left unmatched. Germline-derived CDR1 and CDR2 are MDHEN and SYDVKM. This CDR3 spans 16 amino acids. The CDR3 bases are TGTGCCAGCAGTTCCCTCGGGCTAGCGGGAAAGGACGAGCAGTACTTC. It specifies CASSSLGLAGKDEQYF.